These 16 T cell receptor beta chains came from one sample sequenced in a study of OX40 agonist ivuxolimab in advanced cancers. TCRdb keeps only in-frame clones here, not all; method: immunoSEQ multiplex PCR. The sample has approximately 13,000 clones, roughly two thirds seen once; the top ten hold under 30%. The sequencing here drew on CD4+ or CD8+ T cells sorted from blood, taken in a trial of the OX40 agonist ivuxolimab. The receptors shown here come from an adult with an advanced solid tumor such as melanoma, head and neck, liver or kidney cancer.

The rearrangement joins TRBV5-4 to TRBJ2-5, with TRBD1 matching 9 bases. There are 15 residues in the CDR3. Germline loops: CDR1 SGHNT, CDR2 YYREEE (reference sequence). V dropped 4 bases and J dropped 5; count of bases not matched to a gene: 9. CDR3 DNA sequence: TGTGCCAGCAGCATGGGGACAGGGCAGGGGGAGACCCAGTACTTC. It encodes CASSMGTGQGETQYF.

The J gene is TRBJ2-5, the V gene TRBV5-1; 7 nucleotides agree with TRBD2. The DNA end lines up better with TRBJ2-7; the J call may be wrong. Germline V lookup: CDR1 SGHRS, CDR2 YFSETQ. This CDR3 has 14 amino acids. The CDR3 loop reads CASSLVGGDDEQYF. The CDR3 nucleotides are TGCGCCAGCAGCTTGGTGGGAGGGGACGACGAGCAGTACTTC.

This chain uses TRBV15 with TRBJ1-1; D unclear. The CDR3 has 13 residues. Trimming removed 0 bases from V and 5 bases from J, with 7 bases in between. Germline V gene data show CDR1 as LNHNV and CDR2 as YYDKDF (reference sequence). Here the CDR3 reads CATSRERGTEAFF. The CDR3 DNA reads TGTGCCACCAGCAGAGAGCGCGGGACTGAAGCTTTCTTT.

The chain recombines TRBV19 with TRBJ2-1; no definite D call. V dropped 7 bases and J dropped 5 bases, with 9 bases sitting between them. The CDR3 loop spans 12 amino acids. The germline CDR1 and CDR2 sequences are LNHDA and SQIVND (reference sequence). The CDR3 is CASKGQNNEQFF. As DNA, the CDR3 is TGTGCCAGTAAAGGTCAGAACAATGAGCAGTTCTTC.

The rearrangement joins TRBV6-5 to TRBJ1-5; 7 bases line up with TRBD1. V lost 5 bases to trimming and J lost 4 bases; unmatched junction nucleotides: 8. Germline-derived CDR1 and CDR2 are MNHEY and SVGAGI. The CDR3 consists of 15 residues. The CDR3 region has the DNA TGTGCCAGCAGTCTAACCTACAGGGGTAATCAGCCCCAGCATTTT. It yields the protein CASSLTYRGNQPQHF.

By its share, this clone is medium-sized (0.01 to 0.1%). The sample carries other DNA sequences with the same CDR3. This chain links TRBV27 with TRBJ2-7; a weak D match, TRBD2 (7 bases). This CDR3 spans 13 amino acids. The V end was cut by 7 bases, the J end by 0 bases, with 10 bases between. The germline V gene encodes CDR1 MNHEY and CDR2 SMNVEV (reference sequence). This chain's CDR3 is CASMGGASYEQYF. CDR3 coding DNA: TGTGCCAGCATGGGGGGGGCCTCCTACGAGCAGTACTTC.

In its sample, this clone was seen a few times. The V and J genes are TRBV29-1 and TRBJ1-2; no clear D gene. Germline V lookup: CDR1 SQVTM, CDR2 ANQGSEA. The CDR3 sequence is 10 residues long. V gave up 6 bases and J gave up 2 bases, with 4 bases separating them. This chain's CDR3 is CSVDNYGYTF. CDR3 DNA sequence: TGCAGCGTAGACAACTATGGCTACACCTTC.

The chain links TRBV6-5 to TRBJ2-7; no reliable D call. Germline assignment: CDR1 MNHEY and CDR2 SVGAGI. V lost 0 bases to trimming and J lost 4 bases, with 10 bases between them. The CDR3 covers 14 residues. CDR3 sequence reads: CASSYSSSGYEQYF. The CDR3 nucleotides read TGTGCCAGCAGTTACTCGAGTAGTGGTTACGAGCAGTACTTC.

The rearrangement uses TRBV9 and TRBJ2-2; weak D call: TRBD2 (5 bases). The length of the CDR3 is 12 residues. The V gene lost 4 bases and the J gene lost 6 bases, with 7 bases spanning the gap. CDR1 and CDR2 (germline): SGDLS, YYNGEE. In nucleotides, the CDR3 is TGTGCCAGCAGCCAGAGGGCCGGGGAGCTGTTTTTT. It yields the protein CASSQRAGELFF.

This clone was observed a few times. The chain links TRBV6-5 to TRBJ2-5; D gene uncertain. V lost 0 bases, J lost 4 bases, and 3 bases lay in between. CDR3 size: 12 residues. Germline V CDR1 and CDR2: MNHEY, SVGAGI. CDR3 loop: CASSYSSETQYF. CDR3 nucleotide sequence: TGTGCCAGCAGTTACTCCTCAGAGACCCAGTACTTC.

The chain combines TRBV27 with TRBJ2-7; D is tentatively TRBD1 or TRBD2 (5 bases each). V lost 6 bases, J lost 2 bases, and 17 bases lay in between. This CDR3 has 15 residues. Germline-derived CDR1 and CDR2 are MNHEY and SMNVEV (reference sequence). The CDR3 DNA reads as TGTGCCAGCAGCCTCGGGACGGCTCTCCCCTACGAGCAGTACTTC. Its translation: CASSLGTALPYEQYF.

The chain is built from TRBV19 and TRBJ1-3; tentatively, D is TRBD1 (6 bases). Germline V gene sequence: CDR1 LNHDA, CDR2 SQIVND (reference sequence). CDR3 length: 14 residues. V lost 6 bases to trimming and J lost 8 bases, with 17 bases between them. CDR3 nucleotides: TGTGCCAGTAGGATGGAGGGGGGCCAGGACACCATATATTTT. Residues: CASRMEGGQDTIYF.

This CDR3 is CATSGDRVYEQYF. DNA for the CDR3: TGTGCCACCAGCGGGGACAGGGTCTACGAGCAGTACTTC. The chain joins TRBV15 to TRBJ2-7; 9 bases are a match to TRBD1. With V trimmed by 5 bases and J by 3 bases, 2 bases remained unmatched. The CDR3 is 13 amino acids. Germline V gene lookup returns CDR1 LNHNV and CDR2 YYDKDF (reference sequence). Complete variable domain (other parts from reference TRBV15 and TRBJ2-7): DAMVIQNPRYQVTQFGKPVTLSCSQTLNHNVMYWYQQKSSQAPKLLFHYYDKDFNNEADTPDNFQSRRPNTSFCFLDIRSPGLGDTAMYLCATSGDRVYEQYFGPGTRLTVT.

This clone was seen a few times. The rearrangement uses TRBV6-5 and TRBJ2-1, with TRBD2 matching over 11 bases. This CDR3 is built from 16 residues. J gave up 7 bases and V 2 bases, and 7 bases lay outside the gene matches. Germline-derived CDR1 and CDR2 are MNHEY and SVGAGI. The CDR3 region has the DNA TGTGCCAGCAGTTACCTAGCGGGGGGCCGGGTAAATGAGCAGTTCTTC. As protein: CASSYLAGGRVNEQFF.

The chain links TRBV7-2 to TRBJ2-3; 7 positions match TRBD1. Germline V gives CDR1 SGHTA, CDR2 FQGNSA. Trimming at V came to 4 bases and at J to 2 bases, leaving 15 bases not matched to a gene. This CDR3 contains 18 residues. The chain's CDR3 is CASSSITDGTAFTDTQYF. The CDR3 DNA sequence: TGTGCCAGCAGCTCCATTACTGACGGGACAGCATTCACAGATACGCAGTATTTT.

The CDR3 spells CASSPRDSSYEQYF. DNA of the CDR3: TGTGCCAGTAGTCCACGGGACAGTTCCTACGAGCAGTACTTC. This sequence joins TRBV19 and TRBJ2-7; 7 bases line up with TRBD1. V shed 5 bases, J shed 1 base, and the junction held 5 bases outside the gene matches. CDR1 and CDR2 from the germline V gene are LNHDA and SQIVND (reference sequence). CDR3 length: 14 residues.